Below are 11 T cell receptor beta chains sequenced from a single sample in a study of CD8 T cells in ankylosing spondylitis. TCRdb independently ran MiXCR on the 5' RACE reads; one entry per CDR3 protein. The sample has a few hundred thousand distinct CDR3 sequences; 15% to 20% are singletons. Sequenced sample: blood, either unsorted or a sorted T cell fraction (not recorded which). The origin of the receptors is a male donor with ankylosing spondylitis or in good health (not recorded which).

This clonotype has more than one count but fewer than ten. The rearrangement links TRBV7-8 to TRBJ2-7; D is perhaps TRBD1 (5 bases). There are 13 residues in the CDR3. The V gene lost 2 bases and the J gene lost 5 bases, with 10 bases spanning the gap. The germline gives CDR1 SGHVS, CDR2 FQNEAQ. DNA for the CDR3: TGTGCCAGCAGCTTATGGACACGGGACGAGCAGTACTTC. It specifies CASSLWTRDEQYF. Supplemented by reference TRBV7-8 and TRBJ2-7, the full variable domain reads GAGVSQSPRYKVAKRGQDVALRCDPISGHVSLFWYQQALGQGPEFLTYFQNEAQLDKSGLPSDRFFAERPEGSVSTLKIQRTQQEDSAVYLCASSLWTRDEQYFGPGTRLTVT.

Only a few counts were recorded for this clonotype. J is TRBJ1-2 and V is TRBV5-1; 7 bases match TRBD1. With 4 bases clipped from V and 0 bases from J, the junction kept 6 bases outside the gene matches. The CDR3 is 15 amino acids. Germline CDR1 reads SGHRS; CDR2 reads YFSETQ. CDR3 in DNA: TGCGCCAGCAGCAGGGGACAGATAACTAACTATGGCTACACCTTC. Its translation is CASSRGQITNYGYTF.

This clonotype appeared a few times. This chain joins TRBV7-9 and TRBJ1-2, with 11 bases aligning to TRBD1. The length of the CDR3 is 13 residues. CDR1 and CDR2 from the germline V gene are SEHNR and FQNEAQ (reference sequence). With V trimmed by 5 bases and J by 7 bases, 3 bases remained unmatched. The chain's CDR3 is CASSPGQGAGYTF. CDR3 sequence (DNA): TGTGCCAGCAGCCCAGGACAGGGGGCTGGCTACACCTTC.

In DNA form, the CDR3 reads TGCAGTGCTAGAGGAGCACCTAGCGGACAAGAGACCCAGTACTTC. It encodes CSARGAPSGQETQYF. V is TRBV20-1 and J is TRBJ2-5, with 7 positions matching TRBD2. V gave up 1 base and J gave up 2 bases; unmatched junction bases: 7. CDR1 DFQATT and CDR2 SNEGSKA come from the germline V gene (reference sequence). The CDR3 spans 15 residues.

The chain carries TRBV4-1 and TRBJ2-7; 9 bases are a match to TRBD1. Germline CDR1 MGHRA, CDR2 YSYEKL. The CDR3 covers 18 residues. Trimming removed 2 bases from V and 4 bases from J; junction bases left unmatched: 15. CDR3 loop: CASSQRFFGDRVIYEQYF. The CDR3 DNA reads TGCGCCAGCAGCCAACGCTTTTTTGGGGACAGGGTCATTTACGAGCAGTACTTC.

The rearrangement joins TRBV20-1 to TRBJ2-4; D assignment may be TRBD1 or TRBD2 (5 bases each). CDR3 length: 13 amino acids. V was clipped by 3 bases and J by 8 bases, with 14 bases between them. Looked up from germline, CDR1 is DFQATT and CDR2 is SNEGSKA (reference sequence). CDR3: CSASEGIGDIQYF. CDR3 nucleotides: TGCAGTGCTAGCGAGGGGATTGGGGACATTCAGTACTTC.

The chain uses TRBV20-1 and TRBJ2-1; D not certain. Trimming pared 0 bases from V and 9 bases from J, leaving 9 bases between. Germline V gene lookup returns CDR1 DFQATT and CDR2 SNEGSKA (reference sequence). CDR3 length: 12 residues. DNA for the CDR3: TGCAGTGCTAGAGATCCCAGTACTGAGCAGTTCTTC. Translation gives CSARDPSTEQFF.

The rearrangement links TRBV4-1 to TRBJ2-7; no firm D call. V dropped 0 bases and J dropped 3 bases, with 9 bases sitting between them. Germline V gene lookup returns CDR1 MGHRA and CDR2 YSYEKL. The CDR3 runs to 14 residues. The CDR3 nucleotides read TGCGCCAGCAGCCAAGATCAAGGTTTCTACGAGCAGTACTTC. It encodes CASSQDQGFYEQYF.

This chain joins TRBV27 and TRBJ2-7; TRBD1 aligns across 9 bases. V gave up 5 bases and J gave up 5 bases; unmatched junction bases: 16. CDR1 is MNHEY, CDR2 SMNVEV, per germline (reference sequence). This CDR3 is built from 17 residues. Here the CDR3 DNA reads TGTGCCAGCAGTCCCCTACGTCAGACAGGGGGACTCCACGAGCAGTACTTC. Protein product: CASSPLRQTGGLHEQYF.

This clonotype was detected a few times. The CDR3 spells CASSQRGLADKIQETQYF. The CDR3 DNA sequence: TGTGCCAGCAGCCAGAGGGGTCTCGCCGACAAAATACAAGAGACCCAGTACTTC. V and J are TRBV3-1 and TRBJ2-5, with D perhaps matching TRBD1 or TRBD2 (5 bases each). CDR3 length: 18 residues. V was pared by 3 bases and J by 2 bases, with 22 bases between. Germline-derived CDR1 and CDR2 are LGHDT and YNNKEL (reference sequence).

In its sample, this clonotype was seen a few times. The chain is built from TRBV6-5 and TRBJ2-7, with 9 bases that match TRBD2. The germline gives CDR1 MNHEY, CDR2 SVGAGI. The CDR3 extends over 14 amino acids. V dropped 4 bases and J dropped 5; count of bases not matched to a gene: 6. CDR3 nucleotide sequence: TGTGCCAGCAGTTCCCGGCTAGCGGGGAACGAGCAGTACTTC. Amino acid sequence: CASSSRLAGNEQYF.